This T cell receptor beta chain was obtained from a study of blood T cell repertoires in COVID-19. The wider study: Samples representing acute and convalescent COVID-19 were sourced from the United States, Italy and Spain.

V dropped 4 bases and J dropped 2; count of bases not matched to a gene: 1. Looked up from germline, CDR1 is SGHVS and CDR2 is FQNEAQ. This CDR3 has 13 amino acids. Method: immunoSEQ multiplex PCR; TCRdb's copy keeps in-frame clones and lacks some. The sample has about 190,000 clones; around 80% are singletons. The sequencing input was peripheral blood. The chain carries TRBV7-8 and TRBJ1-2; 7 nucleotides line up with TRBD1. This receptor was identified in a woman older than 75 with active or convalescent COVID-19. For the CDR3, the DNA is TGTGCCAGCAGCTCACAGGGGAACTATGGCTACACCTTC. It translates to CASSSQGNYGYTF.